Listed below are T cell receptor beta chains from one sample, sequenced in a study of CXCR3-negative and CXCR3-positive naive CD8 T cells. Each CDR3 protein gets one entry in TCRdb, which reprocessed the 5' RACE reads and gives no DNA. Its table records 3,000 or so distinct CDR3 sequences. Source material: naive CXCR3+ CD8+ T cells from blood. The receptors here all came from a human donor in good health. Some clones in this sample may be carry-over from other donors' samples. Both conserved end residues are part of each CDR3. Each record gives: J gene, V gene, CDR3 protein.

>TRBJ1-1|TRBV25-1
CASRGQTNTEAFF
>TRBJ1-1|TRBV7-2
CASTQGGRGEAFF
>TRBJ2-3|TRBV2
CASSDIGRITDTQYF
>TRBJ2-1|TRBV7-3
CASSPPAGGGNEQFF